This T cell receptor (beta chain) was observed in a study of CD8+ T cells in alopecia areata. Study details: Oral tofacitinib, 5 to 10 mg twice daily, was given in an open-label trial.

The CDR3 has 10 amino acids. From germline, CDR1 is SQVTM and CDR2 ANQGSEA. Trimming removed 7 bases at V and 6 bases at J, with 7 bases between. Sequencing used cDNA as its template, made by extracting RNA and reverse transcribing it. Generated by immunoSEQ multiplex PCR, the TCRdb table keeps only in-frame clones and is missing some. The sample shows about 250,000 clones, under 80% of them seen only once. The clonotype was recovered from a human donor with alopecia areata. The material sequenced was CD4+ T cells sorted from blood, taken at week 0. The V call is TRBV29-1, the J call TRBJ2-1, with D hard to call. CDR3 sequence: CSGWVNEQFF. DNA of the CDR3: TGCAGCGGATGGGTCAATGAGCAGTTCTTC.